The 26 T cell receptor beta chains below were found in one sample sequenced in a study of CD8+CD57+ T cells in acquired aplastic anemia. It was genomic DNA that served as the template for profiling TCR beta VDJ and CDR3. TCRdb re-analysed the reads in MiXCR, keeping a single row per CDR3 protein. This sample has around 160,000 distinct CDR3 sequences, with 47% found just once. Patients sequenced had flow cytometry evidence of CD8+CD57+ cell expansion. The specimen sequenced was sorted CD4+, CD8+, or CD8+CD57+ T cells (not recorded which) from PBMCs. These receptors were obtained from a human donor with aplastic anemia.

The J gene is TRBJ1-1, the V gene TRBV18; possible D gene TRBD1, 6 bases. This CDR3 has 15 residues. Trimming removed 4 bases at V and 1 base at J, with 13 bases between. Germline lookup yields CDR1 KGHSH and CDR2 LQKENI. Here the CDR3 reads CASSRNGGENTEAFF. Here the CDR3 DNA reads TGTGCCAGCTCACGTAATGGGGGCGAGAACACTGAAGCTTTCTTT.

This clonotype was detected ten times or more. The chain couples TRBV6-1 to TRBJ2-7, with D possibly being TRBD1 or TRBD2 (5 bases each). This CDR3 has 14 amino acids. V dropped 6 bases and J dropped 4 bases, with 16 bases sitting between them. Looked up from germline, CDR1 is MNHNS and CDR2 is SASEGT. The CDR3 nucleotides read TGTGCCAGCAGCTCCGGGACGGGACCTTACGAGCAGTACTTC. Residues: CASSSGTGPYEQYF.

CDR3 bases: TGTGCCATAAAAACGGGACAACTCTTCTCCTACAATGAGCAGTTCTTC. It codes for CAIKTGQLFSYNEQFF. The chain recombines TRBV19 with TRBJ2-1, with TRBD1 as a possible D gene (6 bases). CDR3 length equals 16 residues. The ends were cut back, 10 bases at V and 0 bases at J, with 19 bases in the middle. Germline V gene lookup returns CDR1 LNHDA and CDR2 SQIVND (reference sequence).

The chain has TRBV29-1 and TRBJ2-1; D unclear. From germline, CDR1 is SQVTM and CDR2 ANQGSEA. The CDR3 sequence is 13 residues long. Here the CDR3 reads CSATGGSHNEQFF. The CDR3 region has the DNA TGCAGTGCTACCGGCGGATCCCACAATGAGCAGTTCTTC.

This clonotype occurred many times. V and J are TRBV6-5 and TRBJ2-7, with D perhaps TRBD1 or TRBD2 (5 bases each). CDR3 length equals 14 residues. The germline V and J ends were trimmed by 4 bases and 2 bases, with 12 bases remaining between them. CDR1 and CDR2 (germline): MNHEY, SVGAGI. Here the CDR3 DNA reads TGTGCCAGCAGTTTCCCAGGGAGCACCTACGAGCAGTACTTC. Translation: CASSFPGSTYEQYF.

This clonotype appeared once. The chain links TRBV5-1 to TRBJ2-3; D may be TRBD2 (5 bases). The CDR3 length is 15 residues. Trimming pared 1 base from V and 0 bases from J, leaving 9 bases between. CDR1 is SGHRS and CDR2 is YFSETQ in the germline V gene. The CDR3 here is CASSLSRGSTDTQYF. For the CDR3, the DNA is TGCGCCAGCAGCTTGTCTCGGGGTAGCACAGATACGCAGTATTTT.

This clonotype was observed a handful of times. This chain links TRBV20-1 with TRBJ1-6; perhaps TRBD1 as D (5 bases). CDR1 is DFQATT, CDR2 SNEGSKA, per germline (reference sequence). The CDR3 runs to 15 residues. V was trimmed by 1 base and J by 5 bases, leaving 12 bases between them. The CDR3 DNA follows: TGCAGTGCTAGAGTTACTTGGGGCGATAATTCACCCCTCCACTTT. Amino acid sequence: CSARVTWGDNSPLHF.

The V call is TRBV11-3, the J call TRBJ2-7; D is undetermined. The germline V gene has CDR1 SGHNT and CDR2 YENEEA. The CDR3 spans 15 residues. V was trimmed by 2 bases and J by 2 bases, leaving 13 bases between them. CDR3 loop: CASSLNAPNPYEQYF. In DNA, the CDR3 is TGTGCCAGCAGCTTAAATGCGCCGAACCCCTACGAGCAGTACTTC.

The rearrangement joins TRBV5-1 to TRBJ1-2; TRBD1 agrees at 8 bases. The CDR3 sequence is 15 residues long. Germline values: CDR1 SGHRS, CDR2 YFSETQ. The junction had 10 bases not matched to a gene; V was cut back by 0 bases and J by 9 bases. CDR3 loop: CASSLAETGELSYTF. CDR3 sequence (DNA): TGCGCCAGCAGCTTGGCCGAGACAGGGGAACTTAGCTACACCTTC. Looking up the rest from reference TRBV5-1 and TRBJ1-2 gives the full variable domain: KAGVTQTPRYLIKTRGQQVTLSCSPISGHRSVSWYQQTPGQGLQFLFEYFSETQRNKGNFPGRFSGRQFSNSRSEMNVSTLELGDSALYLCASSLAETGELSYTFGSGTRLTVV.

A word on this clonotype: One base away lies a much larger clone, so this may be a sequencing read error. The V gene is TRBV5-1, the J gene TRBJ2-1; the match to TRBD2 covers 16 bases. Germline assignment: CDR1 SGHRS and CDR2 YFSETQ. The CDR3 has 17 amino acids. In nucleotides, the CDR3 is TGCGCCAGCAGCTCTGGGACTAGCGGGAGGGCCTACGATGAGCAGTTCTTC. Translation gives CASSSGTSGRAYDEQFF. The whole variable domain, remainder taken from reference TRBV5-1 and TRBJ2-1, is KAGVTQTPRYLIKTRGQQVTLSCSPISGHRSVSWYQQTPGQGLQFLFEYFSETQRNKGNFPGRFSGRQFSNSRSEMNVSTLELGDSALYLCASSSGTSGRAYDEQFFGPGTRLTVL.

In regard to this clonotype: The junction and the germline gene differ at one end; a read error may be behind it. This chain connects TRBV29-1 to TRBJ2-1, with 11 bases aligning to TRBD2. The V gene's germline CDR1 is SQVTM and CDR2 ANQGSEA. The CDR3 sequence is 14 residues long. The CDR3 is CSVSLAGGYNEQLF. The DNA of the CDR3 is TGCAGCGTTTCCCTAGCGGGGGGCTACAATGAGCAGCTCTTC.

In this sample, this clonotype turned up many times. CDR3 sequence (DNA): TGCAGCGTTTCTGTGGGACAGGGGAAGGGTGAGCAGTTCTTC. Translated: CSVSVGQGKGEQFF. The V call is TRBV29-1, the J call TRBJ2-1, with TRBD1 matching 10 bases. Germline V gene lookup returns CDR1 SQVTM and CDR2 ANQGSEA. The CDR3 runs to 14 residues. After removal of 5 bases from V and 9 bases from J, the junction contained 10 bases not matched to a gene.

This clonotype has at least ten counts. V usage is TRBV9 and J usage is TRBJ1-6; D not resolved. The V end lost 0 bases, the J end lost 6 bases, and 4 bases lay between the germline ends. The germline CDR1 and CDR2 sequences are SGDLS and YYNGEE. The CDR3 totals 13 residues. This chain's CDR3 is CASSVASNSPLHF. The DNA of the CDR3 is TGTGCCAGCAGCGTAGCTAGTAATTCACCCCTCCACTTT.

The rearrangement links TRBV29-1 to TRBJ1-2; tentatively, D is TRBD1 (6 bases). This CDR3 region has 11 residues. Germline lookup yields CDR1 SQVTM and CDR2 ANQGSEA. Trimming took off 2 bases at V and 8 bases at J, with 9 bases between the two ends. CDR3: CSVETGYGYTF. CDR3 coding DNA: TGCAGCGTTGAAACAGGGTACGGCTACACCTTC.

The V and J genes are TRBV10-3 and TRBJ1-2; TRBD1 aligns across 8 bases. The CDR3 has 16 residues. The V gene end was trimmed by 8 bases and the J gene end by 6 bases; junction bases not matched to a gene: 17. Germline V CDR1 and CDR2: ENHRY, SYGVKD. The DNA for the CDR3 is TGTGCCATCGCAAGTTACCAGACAGGGGATGGAAATGGCTACACCTTC. Its protein is CAIASYQTGDGNGYTF.

This clonotype was found many times. The rearrangement uses TRBV20-1 and TRBJ2-5; no clear D gene. The V gene's germline CDR1 is DFQATT and CDR2 SNEGSKA (reference sequence). Trimming took off 2 bases at V and 5 bases at J, with 9 bases between the two ends. The CDR3 is 12 amino acids. CDR3 nucleotides: TGCAGTGCTAGACTTCCTGGGGAGACCCAGTACTTC. It specifies CSARLPGETQYF.

The chain links TRBV19 to TRBJ2-7, with D maybe TRBD1 (5 bases). The germline V gene encodes CDR1 LNHDA and CDR2 SQIVND (reference sequence). CDR3 length: 13 amino acids. CDR3 nucleotide sequence: TGTCCGATACAGGATGAGAGGTCCTACGAGCAGTACTTC. This gives the protein CPIQDERSYEQYF. Variable domain in full (rest from reference TRBV19 and TRBJ2-7): DGGITQSPKYLFRKEGQNVTLSCEQNLNHDAMYWYRQDPGQGLRLIYYSQIVNDFQKGDIAEGYSVSREKKESFPLTVTSAQKNPTAFYLCPIQDERSYEQYFGPGTRLTVT.

V is TRBV12-5 and J is TRBJ2-3, with 7 bases lining up with TRBD2. The CDR3 is made up of 15 amino acids. Trimming cost V 6 bases and J 4 bases; bases outside gene matches: 10. CDR1 and CDR2 (germline): LGHNT, FRNRAP. CDR3 sequence reads: CASGAGLTPADTQYF. DNA of the CDR3: TGTGCTAGTGGCGCGGGACTAACGCCGGCAGATACGCAGTATTTT.

The chain has TRBV6-1 and TRBJ1-3; D is possibly TRBD1 (6 bases). Trimming cost V 7 bases and J 3 bases, with 16 bases left between them. Germline assignment: CDR1 MNHNS and CDR2 SASEGT. The CDR3 contains 15 residues. CDR3 loop: CASIPRGRFGNTIYF. CDR3 DNA: TGTGCCAGCATCCCCAGGGGCAGATTTGGAAACACCATATATTTT.

This clonotype was seen ten or more times. The chain couples TRBV5-1 to TRBJ1-3, with no clear D. Germline CDR1 reads SGHRS; CDR2 reads YFSETQ. V was clipped by 0 bases and J by 6 bases, with 10 bases between them. CDR3 length: 14 amino acids. This chain's CDR3 is CASSLASGENTIYF. The CDR3 coding sequence is TGCGCCAGCAGCTTGGCCTCTGGGGAAAACACCATATATTTT.

The chain links TRBV7-9 to TRBJ1-2; perhaps TRBD1 as D (5 bases). Germline V gives CDR1 SEHNR, CDR2 FQNEAQ (reference sequence). The V end lost 5 bases, the J end lost 8 bases, and 12 bases lay between the germline ends. The CDR3 runs to 12 residues. CDR3 nucleotide sequence: TGTGCCAGCAGCAGGGACGGGGAGGGCTACACCTTC. Its protein is CASSRDGEGYTF.

The V gene is TRBV11-2, the J gene TRBJ2-1; TRBD1 aligns across 9 bases. CDR1 and CDR2 (germline): SGHAT, FQNNGV. This CDR3 has 16 residues. The ends lost 3 bases at V and 6 bases at J; junction bases unmatched: 9. CDR3 nucleotides: TGTGCCAGCAGCTTTCAGACCGGGACAGGGCCCAATGAGCAGTTCTTC. Translation: CASSFQTGTGPNEQFF. Supplemented by reference TRBV11-2 and TRBJ2-1, the full variable domain reads EAGVAQSPRYKIIEKRQSVAFWCNPISGHATLYWYQQILGQGPKLLIQFQNNGVVDDSQLPKDRFSAERLKGVDSTLKIQPAKLEDSAVYLCASSFQTGTGPNEQFFGPGTRLTVL.

The chain carries TRBV29-1 and TRBJ1-1; a possible D gene is TRBD1 (5 bases). Trimming removed 4 bases from V and 2 bases from J, with 8 bases in between. The germline gives CDR1 SQVTM, CDR2 ANQGSEA. This CDR3 region has 12 residues. CDR3 in DNA: TGCAGCGTTGGAGACAGAAACACTGAAGCTTTCTTT. As protein: CSVGDRNTEAFF.

This clonotype appeared many times. The V gene is TRBV5-4, the J gene TRBJ1-1, with 9 nucleotides matching TRBD1. CDR1 is SGHNT and CDR2 is YYREEE in the germline V gene (reference sequence). This CDR3 has 14 residues. V lost 4 bases to trimming and J lost 6 bases; unmatched junction nucleotides: 7. CDR3 amino acids: CASSARDRVPEAFF. The CDR3 coding sequence is TGTGCCAGCAGCGCCCGGGACAGGGTTCCTGAAGCTTTCTTT.

The sample holds many counts of this clonotype. This rearrangement joins TRBV20-1 to TRBJ1-3; D is possibly TRBD1 (5 bases). Germline V CDR1 and CDR2: DFQATT, SNEGSKA (reference sequence). CDR3 length: 13 amino acids. Deletions cut 0 bases from V and 7 bases from J, with 10 bases between. As DNA, the CDR3 is TGCAGTGCTAGAGATATCCGGGGGAACACCATATATTTT. This sequence encodes CSARDIRGNTIYF.

The V gene is TRBV7-2, the J gene TRBJ2-7; tentative D call: TRBD2 (5 bases). Between the trimmed V and J ends, which lost 4 bases and 2 bases, there was a span of 15 bases. This CDR3 has 15 residues. CDR1 and CDR2 (germline): SGHTA, FQGNSA. The CDR3 DNA reads as TGTGCCAGCAGCTACGGGCTAGCTAGTACCTACGAGCAGTACTTC. Amino acid sequence: CASSYGLASTYEQYF.